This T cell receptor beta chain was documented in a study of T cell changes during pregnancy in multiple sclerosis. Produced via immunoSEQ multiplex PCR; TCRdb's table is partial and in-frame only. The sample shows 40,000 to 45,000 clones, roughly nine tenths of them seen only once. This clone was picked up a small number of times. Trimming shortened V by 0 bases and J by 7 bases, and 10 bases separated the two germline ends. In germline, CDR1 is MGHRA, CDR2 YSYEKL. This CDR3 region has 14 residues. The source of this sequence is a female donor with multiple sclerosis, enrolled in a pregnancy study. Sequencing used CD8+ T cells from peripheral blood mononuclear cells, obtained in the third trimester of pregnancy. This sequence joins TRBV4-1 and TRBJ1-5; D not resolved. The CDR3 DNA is TGCGCCAGCAGCCAAGAGGAGGGCGTCCAGCCCCAGCATTTT. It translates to CASSQEEGVQPQHF.